This T cell receptor beta chain was observed in a study of blood T cell repertoires in COVID-19. Overall study context: Sites in the United States, Italy and Spain provided acute and convalescent COVID-19 samples.

V was clipped by 3 bases and J by 4 bases, with 12 bases between them. Germline assignment: CDR1 MDHEN and CDR2 SYDVKM. The CDR3 loop spans 15 amino acids. This table comes from immunoSEQ multiplex PCR, and its TCRdb copy is limited to in-frame clones, with some not included. The sample lists over 350,000 clones, 88% occurring once. The genes are TRBV28 and TRBJ1-4; D possibly corresponds to TRBD1 (5 bases). The sample consisted of PBMCs or T cells enriched from blood (not recorded which). The sequence was collected from a woman between 18 and 29 years old who had recovered from COVID-19. CDR3 DNA: TGTGCCAGCAGTTTTCGGACGGGACTTAATGAAAAACTGTTTTTT. Protein: CASSFRTGLNEKLFF.